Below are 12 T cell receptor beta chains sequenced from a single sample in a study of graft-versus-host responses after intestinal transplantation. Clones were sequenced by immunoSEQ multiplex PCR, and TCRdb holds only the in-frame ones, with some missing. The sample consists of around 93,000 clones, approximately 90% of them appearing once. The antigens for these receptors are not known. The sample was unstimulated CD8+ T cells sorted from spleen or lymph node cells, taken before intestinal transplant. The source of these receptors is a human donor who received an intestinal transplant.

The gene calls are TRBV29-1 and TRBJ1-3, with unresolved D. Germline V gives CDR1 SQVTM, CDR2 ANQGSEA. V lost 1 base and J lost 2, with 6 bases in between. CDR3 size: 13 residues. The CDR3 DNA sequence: TGCAGCGTTGAAGGAGTGACTGGAAACACCATATATTTT. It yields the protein CSVEGVTGNTIYF.

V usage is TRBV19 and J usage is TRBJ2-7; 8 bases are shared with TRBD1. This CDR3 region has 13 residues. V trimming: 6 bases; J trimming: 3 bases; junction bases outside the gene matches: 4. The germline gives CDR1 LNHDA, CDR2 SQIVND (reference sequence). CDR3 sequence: CASRGRGRYEQYF. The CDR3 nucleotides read TGTGCCAGTAGAGGCAGGGGGCGCTACGAGCAGTACTTC.

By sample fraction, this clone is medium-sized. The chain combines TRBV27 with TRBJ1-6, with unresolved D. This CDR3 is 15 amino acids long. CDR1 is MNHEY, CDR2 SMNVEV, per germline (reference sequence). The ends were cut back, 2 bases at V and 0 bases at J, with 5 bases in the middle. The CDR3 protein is CASSLGSSYNSPLHF. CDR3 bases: TGTGCCAGCAGTTTAGGGAGCTCCTATAATTCACCCCTCCACTTT.

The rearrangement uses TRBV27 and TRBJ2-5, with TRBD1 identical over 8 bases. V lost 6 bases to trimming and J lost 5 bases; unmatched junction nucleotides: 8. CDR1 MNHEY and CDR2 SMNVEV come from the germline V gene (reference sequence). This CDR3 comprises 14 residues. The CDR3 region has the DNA TGTGCCAGCAGGGCGACAGGGGACCTCGAGACCCAGTACTTC. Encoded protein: CASRATGDLETQYF.

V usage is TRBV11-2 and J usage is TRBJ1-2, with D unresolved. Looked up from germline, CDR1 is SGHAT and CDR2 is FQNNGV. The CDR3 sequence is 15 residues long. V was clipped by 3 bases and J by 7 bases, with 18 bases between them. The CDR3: CASSLSLVSDTGYTF. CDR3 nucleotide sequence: TGTGCCAGCAGCTTGTCCCTCGTTTCAGATACTGGCTACACCTTC.

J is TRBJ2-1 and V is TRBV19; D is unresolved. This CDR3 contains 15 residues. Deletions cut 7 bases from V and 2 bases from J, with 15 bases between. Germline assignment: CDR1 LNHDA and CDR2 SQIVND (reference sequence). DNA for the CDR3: TGTGCCAGTACCCCGGGCTCCCTGGCCTACAATGAGCAGTTCTTC. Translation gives CASTPGSLAYNEQFF. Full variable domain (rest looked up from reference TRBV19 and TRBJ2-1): DGGITQSPKYLFRKEGQNVTLSCEQNLNHDAMYWYRQDPGQGLRLIYYSQIVNDFQKGDIAEGYSVSREKKESFPLTVTSAQKNPTAFYLCASTPGSLAYNEQFFGPGTRLTVL.

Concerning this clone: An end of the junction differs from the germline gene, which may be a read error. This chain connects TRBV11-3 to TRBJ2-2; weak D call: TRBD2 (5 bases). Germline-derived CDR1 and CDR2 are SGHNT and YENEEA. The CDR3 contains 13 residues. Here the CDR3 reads CASSPLNTGELLF. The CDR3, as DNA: TGTGCCAGCAGCCCCCTGAACACCGGGGAGCTGCTTTTT.

CDR3 bases: TGCAGCGTTGGCGGGACTGAAGCTTTCTTT. This translates into CSVGGTEAFF. This rearrangement joins TRBV29-1 to TRBJ1-1; no clear D gene. This CDR3 is 10 amino acids long. Germline V gene sequence: CDR1 SQVTM, CDR2 ANQGSEA. Trimming removed 4 bases at V and 5 bases at J, with 5 bases between.

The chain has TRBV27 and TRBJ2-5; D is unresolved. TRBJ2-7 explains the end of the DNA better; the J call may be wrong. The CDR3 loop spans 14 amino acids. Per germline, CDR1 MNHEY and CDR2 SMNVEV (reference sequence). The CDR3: CASRPTGSSYEQYF. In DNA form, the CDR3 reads TGTGCCAGCAGACCTACCGGTAGCTCCTACGAGCAGTACTTC.

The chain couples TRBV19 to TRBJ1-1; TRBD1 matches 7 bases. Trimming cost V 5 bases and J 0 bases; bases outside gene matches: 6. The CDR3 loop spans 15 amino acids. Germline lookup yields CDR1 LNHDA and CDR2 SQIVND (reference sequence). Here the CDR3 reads CASSPTQGMNTEAFF. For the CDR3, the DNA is TGTGCCAGTAGTCCCACACAGGGGATGAACACTGAAGCTTTCTTT.

The CDR3 region is CASSDGVMNTEAFF. The CDR3 DNA follows: TGTGCCAGCAGTGACGGGGTTATGAACACTGAAGCTTTCTTT. V is TRBV6-1 and J is TRBJ1-1; no firm D call. Trimming removed 3 bases at V and 0 bases at J, with 8 bases between. The V gene's germline CDR1 is MNHNS and CDR2 SASEGT. This CDR3 has 14 amino acids.

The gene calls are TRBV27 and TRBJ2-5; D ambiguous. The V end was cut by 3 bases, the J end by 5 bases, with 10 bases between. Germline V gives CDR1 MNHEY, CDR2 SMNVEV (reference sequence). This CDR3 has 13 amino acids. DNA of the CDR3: TGTGCCAGCAGTTTGGTAGAGGAGGAGACCCAGTACTTC. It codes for CASSLVEEETQYF.